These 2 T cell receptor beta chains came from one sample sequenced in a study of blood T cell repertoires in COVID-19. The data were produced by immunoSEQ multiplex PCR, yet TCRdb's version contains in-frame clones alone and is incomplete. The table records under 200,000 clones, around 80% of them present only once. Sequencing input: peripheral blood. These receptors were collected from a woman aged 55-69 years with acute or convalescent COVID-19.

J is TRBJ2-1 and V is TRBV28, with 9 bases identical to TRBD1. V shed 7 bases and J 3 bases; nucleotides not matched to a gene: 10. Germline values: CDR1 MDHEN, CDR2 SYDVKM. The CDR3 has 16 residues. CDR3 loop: CASNLGGTGSYNEQFF. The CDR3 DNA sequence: TGTGCCAGCAACTTAGGGGGGACAGGGAGCTACAATGAGCAGTTCTTC.

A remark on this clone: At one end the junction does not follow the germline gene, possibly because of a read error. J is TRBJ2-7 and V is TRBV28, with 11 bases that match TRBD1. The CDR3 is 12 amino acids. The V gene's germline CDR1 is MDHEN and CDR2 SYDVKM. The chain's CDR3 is CASRPGTGGPSF. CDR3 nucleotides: TGTGCCAGCAGGCCCGGGACAGGGGGGCCCTCCTTC.